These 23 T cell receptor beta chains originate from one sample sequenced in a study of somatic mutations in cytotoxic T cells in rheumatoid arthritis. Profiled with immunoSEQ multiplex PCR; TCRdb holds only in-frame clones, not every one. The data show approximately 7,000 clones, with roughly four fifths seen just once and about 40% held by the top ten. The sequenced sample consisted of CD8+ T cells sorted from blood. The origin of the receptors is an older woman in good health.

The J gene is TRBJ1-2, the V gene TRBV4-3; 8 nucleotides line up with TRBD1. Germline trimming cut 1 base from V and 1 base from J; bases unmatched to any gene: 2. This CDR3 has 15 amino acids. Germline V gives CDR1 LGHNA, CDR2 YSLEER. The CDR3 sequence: CASSQGTGLNYGYTF. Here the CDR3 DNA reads TGCGCCAGCAGCCAAGGGACAGGGCTTAACTATGGCTACACCTTC.

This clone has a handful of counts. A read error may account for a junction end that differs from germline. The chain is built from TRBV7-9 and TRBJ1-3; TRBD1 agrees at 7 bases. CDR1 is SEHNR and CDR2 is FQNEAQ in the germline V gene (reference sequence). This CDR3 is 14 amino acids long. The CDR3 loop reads CASSQGGIGNTIYF. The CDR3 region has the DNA TGCGCCAGCAGCCAAGGGGGCATCGGAAACACCATATATTTT.

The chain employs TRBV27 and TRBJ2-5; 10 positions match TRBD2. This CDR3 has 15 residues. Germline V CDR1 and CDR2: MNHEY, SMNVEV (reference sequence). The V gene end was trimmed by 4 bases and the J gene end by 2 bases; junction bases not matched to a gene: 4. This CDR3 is CASSYGTSEQETQYF. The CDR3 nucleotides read TGTGCCAGCAGTTATGGGACTAGCGAACAAGAGACCCAGTACTTC.

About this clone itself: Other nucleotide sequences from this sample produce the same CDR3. The CDR3: CASSFGTESGNTIYF. Written as DNA, the CDR3 is TGCGCCAGCAGCTTCGGGACAGAGTCTGGAAACACCATATATTTT. The chain has TRBV5-1 and TRBJ1-3; 7 nucleotides agree with TRBD1. Losses at the gene ends were 2 bases for V and 1 base for J; bases not matched to a gene: 3. Germline V gene sequence: CDR1 SGHRS, CDR2 YFSETQ. The length of the CDR3 is 15 residues.

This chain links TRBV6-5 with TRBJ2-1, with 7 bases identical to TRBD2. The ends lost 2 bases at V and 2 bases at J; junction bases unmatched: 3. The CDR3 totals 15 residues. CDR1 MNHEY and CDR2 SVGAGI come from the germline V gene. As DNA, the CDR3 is TGTGCCAGCAGTTACGCCAGCGGGACCTACAATGAGCAGTTCTTC. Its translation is CASSYASGTYNEQFF.

The CDR3 sequence is CSTPGQGAYGYTF. The CDR3 region has the DNA TGCAGCACCCCGGGACAGGGGGCTTATGGCTACACCTTC. The chain carries TRBV29-1 and TRBJ1-2; 12 bases agree with TRBD1. J was trimmed by 5 bases and V by 8 bases; bases with no gene match: 6. Germline loops: CDR1 SQVTM, CDR2 ANQGSEA. The CDR3 extends over 13 amino acids.

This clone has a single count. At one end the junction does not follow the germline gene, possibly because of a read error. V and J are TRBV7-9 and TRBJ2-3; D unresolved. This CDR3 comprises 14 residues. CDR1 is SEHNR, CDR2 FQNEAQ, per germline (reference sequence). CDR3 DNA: TGCGCCAGCAGCCAAGCCGGGTTTCAAGATACGCAGTATTTT. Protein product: CASSQAGFQDTQYF.

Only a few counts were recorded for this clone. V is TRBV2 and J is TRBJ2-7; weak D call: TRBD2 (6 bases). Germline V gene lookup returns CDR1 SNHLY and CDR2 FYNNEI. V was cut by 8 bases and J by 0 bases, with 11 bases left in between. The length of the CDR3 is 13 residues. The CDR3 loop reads CASRGLTSYEQYF. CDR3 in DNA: TGTGCCAGCCGGGGACTCACCTCCTACGAGCAGTACTTC.

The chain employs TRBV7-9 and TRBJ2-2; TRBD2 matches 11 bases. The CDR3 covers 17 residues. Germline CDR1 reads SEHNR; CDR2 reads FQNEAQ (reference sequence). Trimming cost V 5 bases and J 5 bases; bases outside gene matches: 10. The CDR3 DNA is TGTGCCAGCAGCCCCCCGACTAGCGGGAAGGGAACCGGGGAGCTGTTTTTT. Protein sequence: CASSPPTSGKGTGELFF.

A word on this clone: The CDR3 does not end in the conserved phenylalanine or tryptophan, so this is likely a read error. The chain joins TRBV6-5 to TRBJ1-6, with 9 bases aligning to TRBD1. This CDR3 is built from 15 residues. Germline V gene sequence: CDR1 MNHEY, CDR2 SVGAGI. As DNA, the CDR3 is TGTGCCAGCGGATTACAGGGGGCACCAAATTCTCCCCTCCACGTT. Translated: CASGLQGAPNSPLHV.

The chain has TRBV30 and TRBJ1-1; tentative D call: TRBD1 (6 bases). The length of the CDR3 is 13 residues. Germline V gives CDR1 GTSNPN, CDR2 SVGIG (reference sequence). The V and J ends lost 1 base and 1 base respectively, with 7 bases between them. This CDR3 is CAWSADRNTEAFF. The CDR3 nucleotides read TGTGCCTGGAGTGCGGACAGGAACACTGAAGCTTTCTTT.

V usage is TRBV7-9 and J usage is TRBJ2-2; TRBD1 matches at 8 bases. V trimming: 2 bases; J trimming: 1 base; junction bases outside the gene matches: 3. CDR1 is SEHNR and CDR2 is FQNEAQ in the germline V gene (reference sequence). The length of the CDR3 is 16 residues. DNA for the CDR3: TGTGCCAGCAGCTTACCCGGGACAGGGAACACCGGGGAGCTGTTTTTT. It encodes CASSLPGTGNTGELFF.

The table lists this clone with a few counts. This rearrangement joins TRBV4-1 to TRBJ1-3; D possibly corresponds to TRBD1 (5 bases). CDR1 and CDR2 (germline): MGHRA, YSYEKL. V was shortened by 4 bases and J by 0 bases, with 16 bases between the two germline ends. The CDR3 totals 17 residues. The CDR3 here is CASSPQTVDLSGNTIYF. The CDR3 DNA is TGCGCCAGCAGCCCCCAGACAGTCGACCTCTCTGGAAACACCATATATTTT.

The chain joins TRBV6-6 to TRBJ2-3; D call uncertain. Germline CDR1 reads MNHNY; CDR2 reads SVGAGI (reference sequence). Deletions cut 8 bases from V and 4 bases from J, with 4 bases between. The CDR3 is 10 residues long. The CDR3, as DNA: TGTGCCAGCCTCGCAGATACGCAGTATTTT. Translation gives CASLADTQYF.

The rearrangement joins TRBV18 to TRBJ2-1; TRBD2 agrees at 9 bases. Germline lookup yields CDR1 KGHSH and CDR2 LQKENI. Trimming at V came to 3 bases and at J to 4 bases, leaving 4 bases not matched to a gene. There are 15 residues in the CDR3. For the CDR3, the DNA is TGTGCCAGCTCACCTACAGCGGGAGGTTACAATGAGCAGTTCTTC. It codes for CASSPTAGGYNEQFF.

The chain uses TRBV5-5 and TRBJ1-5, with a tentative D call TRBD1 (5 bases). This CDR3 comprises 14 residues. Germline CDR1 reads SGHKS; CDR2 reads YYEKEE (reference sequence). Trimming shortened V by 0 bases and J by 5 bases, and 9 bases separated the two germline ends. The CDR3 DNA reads TGTGCCAGCAGCTTGGGGTGGGGCGATCAGCCCCAGCATTTT. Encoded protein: CASSLGWGDQPQHF.

In DNA, the CDR3 is TGTGCCAGCAGTCTTAGCGGGGAGGGCACAGATACGCAGTATTTT. This sequence encodes CASSLSGEGTDTQYF. V gene TRBV6-4 combines with J gene TRBJ2-3; 8 positions match TRBD2. Germline V lookup: CDR1 MRHNA, CDR2 SNTAGT. V lost 5 bases to trimming and J lost 1 base; unmatched junction nucleotides: 5. The CDR3 is made up of 15 amino acids.

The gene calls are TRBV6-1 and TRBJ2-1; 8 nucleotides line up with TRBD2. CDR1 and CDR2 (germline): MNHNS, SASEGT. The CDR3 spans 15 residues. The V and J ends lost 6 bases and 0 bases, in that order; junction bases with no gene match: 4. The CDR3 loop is CASRPGGVSYNEQFF. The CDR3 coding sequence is TGTGCCAGCAGGCCCGGGGGGGTCTCCTACAATGAGCAGTTCTTC.

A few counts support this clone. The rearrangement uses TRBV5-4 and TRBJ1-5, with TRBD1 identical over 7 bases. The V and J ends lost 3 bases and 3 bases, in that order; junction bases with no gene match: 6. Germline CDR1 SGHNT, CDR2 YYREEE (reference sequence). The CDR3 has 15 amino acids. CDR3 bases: TGTGCCAGCAGCTCCGGACAGGCCTCCAATCAGCCCCAGCATTTT. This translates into CASSSGQASNQPQHF.

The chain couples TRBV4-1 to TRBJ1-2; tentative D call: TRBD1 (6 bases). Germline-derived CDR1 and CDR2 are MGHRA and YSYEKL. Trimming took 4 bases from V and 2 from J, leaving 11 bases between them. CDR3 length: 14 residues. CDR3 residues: CASSPGHRNYGYTF. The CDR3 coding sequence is TGCGCCAGCAGCCCGGGACACAGGAACTATGGCTACACCTTC.

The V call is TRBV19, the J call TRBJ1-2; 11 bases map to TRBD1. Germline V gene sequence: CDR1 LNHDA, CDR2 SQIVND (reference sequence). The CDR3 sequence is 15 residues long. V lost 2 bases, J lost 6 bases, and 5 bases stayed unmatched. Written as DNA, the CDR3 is TGTGCCAGTAGTATAACCGGGACAGGGGGGGATGGCTACACCTTC. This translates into CASSITGTGGDGYTF. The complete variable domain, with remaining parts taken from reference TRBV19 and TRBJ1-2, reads DGGITQSPKYLFRKEGQNVTLSCEQNLNHDAMYWYRQDPGQGLRLIYYSQIVNDFQKGDIAEGYSVSREKKESFPLTVTSAQKNPTAFYLCASSITGTGGDGYTFGSGTRLTVV.

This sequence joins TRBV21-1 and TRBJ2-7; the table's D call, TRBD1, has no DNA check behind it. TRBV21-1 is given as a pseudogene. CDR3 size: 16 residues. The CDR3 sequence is CASSEVPGQVTYEQYF. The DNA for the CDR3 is TGTGCCAGCAGCGAAGTGCCGGGACAGGTAACTTACGAGCAGTACTTC.

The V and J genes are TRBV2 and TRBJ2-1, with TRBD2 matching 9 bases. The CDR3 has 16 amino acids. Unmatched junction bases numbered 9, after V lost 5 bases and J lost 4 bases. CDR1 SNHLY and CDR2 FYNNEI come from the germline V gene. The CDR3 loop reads CASSPQAGGPYNEQFF. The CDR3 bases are TGTGCCAGCAGTCCCCAGGCGGGAGGGCCATACAATGAGCAGTTCTTC.